One sample yielded the 17 T cell receptor beta chains listed below, sequenced in a study of regulatory T cells in long-lasting Graves disease. The time point here: persistent/refractory GD, antithyroid drugs over 5 years with positive TRAb. After RNA was extracted from PBMCs, the TCR library was made from it. Arm-PCR with iRepertoire HTBI primers amplified the CDR3 regions for these TCR beta libraries. MiXCR, run by TCRdb on the multiplex PCR reads, gives a single entry per CDR3 protein. The sample has some 450,000 distinct CDR3 sequences; 20% to 25% are singletons. The sequencing used peripheral blood mononuclear cells (PBMCs), collected when the disease was refractory, from a patient treated with antithyroid drugs. These receptors all come from a female donor with Graves disease.

This clonotype was recorded many times. The chain has TRBV11-2 and TRBJ2-7; perhaps D is TRBD1 or TRBD2 (5 bases each). The ends were cut back, 1 base at V and 2 bases at J, with 12 bases in the middle. This CDR3 is built from 15 residues. CDR1 and CDR2 (germline): SGHAT, FQNNGV. The CDR3 DNA follows: TGTGCCAGCAGCTTAGGGCCAGGGAGAACCTACGAGCAGTACTTC. Translated, it gives CASSLGPGRTYEQYF.

A word on this clonotype: Possible read error: a much larger clone is one base away. This sequence joins TRBV7-9 and TRBJ2-7; perhaps TRBD1 as D (6 bases). Germline V gene data show CDR1 as SEHNR and CDR2 as FQNEAQ (reference sequence). The CDR3 is made up of 14 amino acids. The V gene lost 4 bases and the J gene lost 4 bases, with 14 bases spanning the gap. DNA for the CDR3: TGTGCCAGCAGCTCGCATCTACAGGGTTACGAGCAGTACTTC. Translating it yields CASSSHLQGYEQYF.

The chain is built from TRBV7-6 and TRBJ2-5; D possibly corresponds to TRBD2 (6 bases). This CDR3 is built from 11 residues. Germline V gives CDR1 SGHVS, CDR2 FNYEAQ. V lost 10 bases, J lost 2 bases, and 8 bases lay in between. Here the CDR3 DNA reads TGTGCCACGGGAGCGCAAGAGACCCAGTACTTC. Protein: CATGAQETQYF.

The CDR3 is CAWTRQPSYEQYF. DNA of the CDR3: TGTGCCTGGACAAGGCAACCGTCCTACGAGCAGTACTTC. V is TRBV30 and J is TRBJ2-7; D not resolved. The CDR3 length is 13 residues. Germline lookup yields CDR1 GTSNPN and CDR2 SVGIG (reference sequence). Trimming removed 4 bases at V and 1 base at J, with 11 bases between.

This clonotype was counted many times. The chain employs TRBV5-1 and TRBJ2-2; 9 bases map to TRBD1. V dropped 7 bases and J dropped 2; count of bases not matched to a gene: 6. The germline V gene has CDR1 SGHRS and CDR2 YFSETQ. The CDR3 has 15 residues. The CDR3 nucleotides read TGCGCCAGCTACCCGGGACAGGGAAACACCGGGGAGCTGTTTTTT. Amino acid sequence: CASYPGQGNTGELFF.

The chain couples TRBV12-3 or TRBV12-4 to TRBJ2-7; D is uncertain. The V and J ends lost 5 bases and 4 bases respectively, with 9 bases between them. CDR3 length: 12 residues. CDR3 region: CASSLWAYEQYF. The CDR3 nucleotides are TGTGCCAGCAGTCTATGGGCTTACGAGCAGTACTTC.

This clonotype was recorded at least ten times. The chain has TRBV2 and TRBJ2-6; a possible D gene is TRBD1 (7 bases). Trimming removed 4 bases at V and 0 bases at J, with 19 bases between. The CDR3 is 19 amino acids. CDR1 and CDR2 (germline): SNHLY, FYNNEI. CDR3 sequence (DNA): TGTGCCAGCAGTGTGCCCCCTCGACAGGGACTCTCTGGGGCCAACGTCCTGACTTTC. Protein: CASSVPPRQGLSGANVLTF.

This clonotype was seen ten or more times. The genes are TRBV7-9 and TRBJ2-5, with 7 bases matching TRBD1. CDR1 is SEHNR, CDR2 FQNEAQ, per germline (reference sequence). After removal of 2 bases from V and 1 base from J, the junction contained 4 bases not matched to a gene. The CDR3 loop spans 15 amino acids. The DNA of the CDR3 is TGTGCCAGCAGCTTACGACAGGGAACCCAAGAGACCCAGTACTTC. Its protein product is CASSLRQGTQETQYF.

This clonotype was observed a few times. The V and J genes are TRBV28 and TRBJ2-7; 8 positions match TRBD2. The CDR3 length is 15 residues. Germline CDR1 and CDR2: MDHEN and SYDVKM. V lost 4 bases to trimming and J lost 2 bases; unmatched junction nucleotides: 7. The CDR3 spells CASSYEAGVTYEQYF. CDR3 sequence (DNA): TGTGCCAGCAGTTACGAAGCGGGGGTAACCTACGAGCAGTACTTC.

This clonotype was found a few times. The J gene is TRBJ2-7, the V gene TRBV5-5; no definite D call. CDR3 length: 13 residues. V shed 7 bases and J shed 2 bases, with 13 bases lying between them. The germline gives CDR1 SGHKS, CDR2 YYEKEE (reference sequence). CDR3 protein: CASYGKNPYEQYF. Here the CDR3 DNA reads TGTGCCAGCTACGGCAAGAATCCCTACGAGCAGTACTTC.

This clonotype was seen many times. The V and J genes are TRBV11-2 and TRBJ1-4, with D possibly matching TRBD1 (5 bases). The V end lost 3 bases, the J end lost 5 bases, and 16 bases lay between the germline ends. Germline V lookup: CDR1 SGHAT, CDR2 FQNNGV. The CDR3 contains 16 residues. CDR3 coding DNA: TGTGCCAGCAGCTTTGGTTTCGGCAGGGAGAATGAAAAACTGTTTTTT. This sequence encodes CASSFGFGRENEKLFF.

This clonotype was observed once. Just one base apart from a much larger clone, this may be a read error. The gene calls are TRBV28 and TRBJ2-5; 9 positions match TRBD2. This CDR3 comprises 15 residues. Germline V gene data show CDR1 as MDHEN and CDR2 as SYDVKM. CDR3 amino acids: CASSAAGGPLETRYF. DNA of the CDR3: TGTGCCAGCAGTGCGGCGGGAGGGCCCCTCGAGACCCGGTACTTC.

This chain uses TRBV20-1 with TRBJ2-2, with D unresolved. Germline loops: CDR1 DFQATT, CDR2 SNEGSKA (reference sequence). CDR3 size: 13 residues. The V and J ends lost 3 bases and 3 bases respectively, with 8 bases between them. CDR3 bases: TGCAGTGCTAGCAGTAGGGACACCGGGGAGCTGTTTTTT. This codes for CSASSRDTGELFF.

This chain links TRBV6-5 with TRBJ2-1; no firm D call. V was clipped by 2 bases and J by 2 bases, with 13 bases between them. The CDR3 is 16 residues long. Germline V gene sequence: CDR1 MNHEY, CDR2 SVGAGI. CDR3 nucleotides: TGTGCCAGCAGTTACACGCTGCCCTCTCCCTACAATGAGCAGTTCTTC. This codes for CASSYTLPSPYNEQFF.

This clonotype was counted ten times or more. CDR3 nucleotides: TGTGCCAGCAGTTTATCGGGGACAGGGGGCGGCTATGGCTACACCTTC. Amino acid sequence: CASSLSGTGGGYGYTF. The chain combines TRBV28 with TRBJ1-2; 12 bases are shared with TRBD1. CDR3 size: 16 residues. Germline CDR1 MDHEN, CDR2 SYDVKM. The J segment lost 4 bases and the V segment lost 1 base, leaving 4 bases of the junction unmatched.

This clonotype showed up just a few times. The gene calls are TRBV29-1 and TRBJ2-2, with 11 nucleotides matching TRBD1. The CDR3 length is 12 residues. In germline, CDR1 is SQVTM, CDR2 ANQGSEA. V lost 7 bases to trimming and J lost 6 bases; unmatched junction nucleotides: 1. The CDR3 is CSGGQGAGELFF. In DNA form, the CDR3 reads TGCAGCGGGGGACAGGGGGCCGGGGAGCTGTTTTTT.

The chain is built from TRBV5-4 and TRBJ2-5; 7 bases are shared with TRBD1. This CDR3 comprises 16 residues. CDR1 is SGHNT and CDR2 is YYREEE in the germline V gene (reference sequence). With 3 bases clipped from V and 7 bases from J, the junction kept 15 bases outside the gene matches. CDR3 bases: TGTGCCAGCAGCTCATTTCGGGACAGTGCTTCAGGGACCCAGTACTTC. Amino acid sequence: CASSSFRDSASGTQYF. Together with reference TRBV5-4 and TRBJ2-5, the CDR3 gives the full variable domain: ETGVTQSPTHLIKTRGQQVTLRCSSQSGHNTVSWYQQALGQGPQFIFQYYREEENGRGNFPPRFSGLQFPNYSSELNVNALELDDSALYLCASSSFRDSASGTQYFGPGTRLLVL.